A single sample is the source of the 32 T cell receptor beta chains below, sequenced in a study of OX40 agonist ivuxolimab in advanced cancers. Sequencing used immunoSEQ multiplex PCR; TCRdb keeps in-frame clones, though not all of them. The data hold about 93,000 clones, with 92% observed a single time. The sequenced sample was CD4+ or CD8+ T cells sorted from blood, obtained in a trial of the OX40 agonist ivuxolimab. Receptors were obtained from an adult with an advanced solid tumor such as melanoma, head and neck, liver or kidney cancer.

The V and J genes are TRBV6-1 and TRBJ2-3, with 8 bases identical to TRBD2. Germline CDR1 and CDR2: MNHNS and SASEGT. J gave up 5 bases and V 0 bases, and 13 bases lay outside the gene matches. The CDR3 totals 18 residues. In nucleotides, the CDR3 is TGTGCCAGCAGTGAAGCGATCTGGCGGGGGGTGAGTCAAGATACGCAGTATTTT. It encodes CASSEAIWRGVSQDTQYF.

This clone showed up just once. The chain carries TRBV20-1 and TRBJ2-1, with D maybe TRBD1 (5 bases). This CDR3 has 11 amino acids. Germline loops: CDR1 DFQATT, CDR2 SNEGSKA (reference sequence). Between the trimmed V and J ends, which lost 3 bases and 8 bases, there was a span of 8 bases. The CDR3 DNA sequence: TGCAGTGCTAGGGGGCGAGATGAGCAGTTCTTC. This translates into CSARGRDEQFF.

The table lists this clone with a count of one. The chain has TRBV10-3 and TRBJ2-2; 8 bases align to TRBD2. Losses at the gene ends were 7 bases for V and 2 bases for J; bases not matched to a gene: 6. Germline V lookup: CDR1 ENHRY, CDR2 SYGVKD. This CDR3 comprises 15 residues. CDR3 nucleotides: TGTGCCATCAACAGCGGGGGACCTAACACCGGGGAGCTGTTTTTT. It yields the protein CAINSGGPNTGELFF.

The V call is TRBV10-1, the J call TRBJ2-2; no clear D. The length of the CDR3 is 15 residues. Trimming shortened V by 6 bases and J by 0 bases, and 11 bases separated the two germline ends. The germline gives CDR1 WNHNN, CDR2 SYGVQD (reference sequence). The CDR3, as DNA: TGCGCCAGCAGCTTCGGTGGAGCGAACACCGGGGAGCTGTTTTTT. Its translation: CASSFGGANTGELFF.

The rearrangement links TRBV30 to TRBJ2-5, with 10 bases that match TRBD2. The ends lost 7 bases at V and 5 bases at J; junction bases unmatched: 10. This CDR3 has 14 amino acids. Germline values: CDR1 GTSNPN, CDR2 SVGIG (reference sequence). The CDR3 spells CAFSAGGRAETQYF. As DNA, the CDR3 is TGTGCCTTTTCAGCGGGAGGGAGGGCGGAGACCCAGTACTTC.

V is TRBV5-4 and J is TRBJ2-3, with D possibly being TRBD1 (5 bases). V was trimmed by 4 bases and J by 4 bases, leaving 19 bases between them. Germline CDR1 reads SGHNT; CDR2 reads YYREEE (reference sequence). There are 16 residues in the CDR3. The CDR3 protein is CASSLRVQVNADTQYF. Here the CDR3 DNA reads TGTGCCAGCAGCCTCAGGGTGCAGGTGAATGCAGATACGCAGTATTTT.

The chain combines TRBV19 with TRBJ2-2, with a tentative D call TRBD2 (7 bases). The CDR3 runs to 15 residues. The ends were cut back, 6 bases at V and 7 bases at J, with 18 bases in the middle. Germline V lookup: CDR1 LNHDA, CDR2 SQIVND (reference sequence). CDR3 nucleotide sequence: TGTGCCAGTAGCGGGGGGCTTACCTCGGGCGGGGAGCTGTTTTTT. Translation: CASSGGLTSGGELFF. Variable domain in full (rest from reference TRBV19 and TRBJ2-2): DGGITQSPKYLFRKEGQNVTLSCEQNLNHDAMYWYRQDPGQGLRLIYYSQIVNDFQKGDIAEGYSVSREKKESFPLTVTSAQKNPTAFYLCASSGGLTSGGELFFGEGSRLTVL.

The chain couples TRBV5-1 to TRBJ2-5; 7 bases are shared with TRBD1. J gave up 1 base and V 3 bases, and 9 bases lay outside the gene matches. The CDR3 is 16 amino acids. The V gene's germline CDR1 is SGHRS and CDR2 YFSETQ. CDR3 loop: CASSSGNRGIQETQYF. The CDR3 DNA reads TGCGCCAGCAGCTCAGGAAACAGGGGAATCCAAGAGACCCAGTACTTC.

V usage is TRBV4-1 and J usage is TRBJ2-7; TRBD1 aligns across 12 bases. The junction had 7 bases not matched to a gene; V was cut back by 0 bases and J by 7 bases. Germline CDR1 and CDR2: MGHRA and YSYEKL. The CDR3 is made up of 16 amino acids. CDR3: CASSQDPGQGAREQYF. The CDR3 DNA sequence: TGCGCCAGCAGCCAAGACCCGGGACAGGGGGCGCGAGAGCAGTACTTC.

The rearrangement links TRBV2 to TRBJ1-1; 7 nucleotides align to TRBD1. Unmatched junction bases numbered 7, after V lost 5 bases and J lost 1 base. The V gene's germline CDR1 is SNHLY and CDR2 FYNNEI. The CDR3 is 15 residues long. CDR3 sequence (DNA): TGTGCCAGCAGTTACGGGACAGTTCCGAACACTGAAGCTTTCTTT. It codes for CASSYGTVPNTEAFF.

The V and J genes are TRBV2 and TRBJ2-7; D is ambiguous. Per germline, CDR1 SNHLY and CDR2 FYNNEI. The CDR3 is 12 residues long. With 2 bases removed from V and 4 bases from J, the gap between germline ends came to 6 bases. The CDR3 here is CASSERQYEQYF. The CDR3 DNA follows: TGTGCCAGCAGTGAAAGGCAGTACGAGCAGTACTTC.

For the CDR3, the DNA is TGTGCCAGCCTAAGGACTAATGAGCAGTTCTTC. Protein product: CASLRTNEQFF. This chain connects TRBV7-9 to TRBJ2-1; D might be TRBD2 (5 bases). CDR3 length equals 11 residues. Trimming took off 8 bases at V and 7 bases at J, with 9 bases between the two ends. The germline gives CDR1 SEHNR, CDR2 FQNEAQ (reference sequence).

This clone was observed a single time. V and J are TRBV29-1 and TRBJ2-2; 12 nucleotides agree with TRBD2. The CDR3 totals 18 residues. The V segment lost 5 bases and the J segment 7 bases; nucleotides outside the gene matches: 17. Germline CDR1 reads SQVTM; CDR2 reads ANQGSEA. CDR3 sequence reads: CSVPTTSGSLRGGGELFF. The CDR3 nucleotides are TGCAGCGTTCCAACGACTAGCGGGAGTCTCAGGGGTGGCGGGGAGCTGTTTTTT.

CDR3 DNA: TGTGCCAGCAGCGTAGCTATGGGGGAAGGCTACACCTTC. Its translation is CASSVAMGEGYTF. The J gene is TRBJ1-2, the V gene TRBV9; D perhaps matches TRBD1 (5 bases). V lost 0 bases to trimming and J lost 8 bases, with 11 bases between them. The CDR3 has 13 amino acids. Germline V gives CDR1 SGDLS, CDR2 YYNGEE.

This clone was observed a few times. V gene TRBV4-2 combines with J gene TRBJ1-5; no firm D call. This CDR3 comprises 12 residues. Between the trimmed V and J ends, which lost 0 bases and 5 bases, there was a span of 2 bases. Germline CDR1 LGHNA, CDR2 YNFKEQ. Written as DNA, the CDR3 is TGTGCCAGCAGCCAAGAGGATCAGCCCCAGCATTTT. This sequence encodes CASSQEDQPQHF.

This clone was seen a single time. The V and J genes are TRBV15 and TRBJ1-5; a weak D match, TRBD1 (5 bases). There are 15 residues in the CDR3. Germline V gene sequence: CDR1 LNHNV, CDR2 YYDKDF (reference sequence). V was trimmed by 4 bases and J by 3 bases, leaving 13 bases between them. CDR3 sequence (DNA): TGTGCCACCAGCAAGGACATTATATCCAATCAGCCCCAGCATTTT. It translates to CATSKDIISNQPQHF. The whole variable domain, filled in from reference TRBV15 and TRBJ1-5, reads DAMVIQNPRYQVTQFGKPVTLSCSQTLNHNVMYWYQQKSSQAPKLLFHYYDKDFNNEADTPDNFQSRRPNTSFCFLDIRSPGLGDTAMYLCATSKDIISNQPQHFGDGTRLSIL.

The genes are TRBV2 and TRBJ2-2; TRBD2 aligns across 12 bases. J was trimmed by 4 bases and V by 6 bases; bases with no gene match: 6. Germline loops: CDR1 SNHLY, CDR2 FYNNEI. This CDR3 is built from 16 residues. CDR3 region: CASRRLAGDGTGELFF. CDR3 coding DNA: TGTGCCAGCAGAAGACTAGCGGGAGACGGCACCGGGGAGCTGTTTTTT.

The chain combines TRBV18 with TRBJ2-1; 10 bases align to TRBD2. The junction had 15 bases not matched to a gene; V was cut back by 2 bases and J by 8 bases. This CDR3 region has 18 residues. Germline V gene lookup returns CDR1 KGHSH and CDR2 LQKENI. The CDR3 nucleotides are TGTGCCAGCTCACCATTTCCGTCTAGCGGGAGTGTATCCGATGAGCAGTTCTTC. It codes for CASSPFPSSGSVSDEQFF.

There are a few counts of this clone. The chain employs TRBV19 and TRBJ1-2; D unclear. There are 14 residues in the CDR3. Germline-derived CDR1 and CDR2 are LNHDA and SQIVND (reference sequence). The V gene lost 10 bases and the J gene lost 7 bases, with 22 bases spanning the gap. In nucleotides, the CDR3 is TGTGCCACCCTCCGCGAGGGAGGTTTAGGTGGCTACACCTTC. Translating gives CATLREGGLGGYTF.

The J gene is TRBJ1-6, the V gene TRBV30, with 9 positions matching TRBD1. Germline values: CDR1 GTSNPN, CDR2 SVGIG (reference sequence). The CDR3 sequence is 15 residues long. V gave up 3 bases and J gave up 9 bases; unmatched junction bases: 9. The CDR3 region has the DNA TGTGCCTGGAGGGATACCGGGACAGGGCGTTCACCCCTCCACTTT. Protein: CAWRDTGTGRSPLHF.

The chain employs TRBV29-1 and TRBJ2-7; D unresolved. This CDR3 spans 12 amino acids. In germline, CDR1 is SQVTM, CDR2 ANQGSEA. V shed 4 bases and J shed 2 bases, with 9 bases lying between them. This chain's CDR3 is CSVGDGTYEQYF. The DNA of the CDR3 is TGCAGCGTTGGCGATGGGACCTACGAGCAGTACTTC.

V gene TRBV15 combines with J gene TRBJ2-3, with D unresolved. V lost 0 bases to trimming and J lost 6 bases, with 16 bases between them. This CDR3 has 16 amino acids. In germline, CDR1 is LNHNV, CDR2 YYDKDF (reference sequence). For the CDR3, the DNA is TGTGCCACCAGCAGAGACCAACCCGCGGCGGCCGATACGCAGTATTTT. It yields the protein CATSRDQPAAADTQYF.

The chain employs TRBV6-5 and TRBJ1-1, with a tentative D call TRBD1 (6 bases). The CDR3 extends over 13 amino acids. V was cut by 6 bases and J by 0 bases, with 8 bases left in between. Germline lookup yields CDR1 MNHEY and CDR2 SVGAGI. CDR3 nucleotide sequence: TGTGCCAGCAGGGACAGACTGAACACTGAAGCTTTCTTT. It codes for CASRDRLNTEAFF.

This chain joins TRBV10-3 and TRBJ1-1; TRBD1 agrees at 8 bases. Germline trimming cut 6 bases from V and 5 bases from J; bases unmatched to any gene: 8. Germline-derived CDR1 and CDR2 are ENHRY and SYGVKD. This CDR3 is built from 14 residues. The CDR3 DNA is TGTGCCATCAGCTCCGACAGGGGAGGAACTGAAGCTTTCTTT. The encoded protein is CAISSDRGGTEAFF.

This clone was observed once. The chain recombines TRBV7-8 with TRBJ2-2; D is possibly TRBD2 (6 bases). The CDR3 totals 14 residues. The germline V gene has CDR1 SGHVS and CDR2 FQNEAQ. The germline V and J ends were trimmed by 6 bases and 5 bases, with 13 bases remaining between them. The CDR3 region is CASREGHGTGELFF. Here the CDR3 DNA reads TGTGCCAGCAGGGAGGGCCATGGAACCGGGGAGCTGTTTTTT. Variable domain in full (rest from reference TRBV7-8 and TRBJ2-2): GAGVSQSPRYKVAKRGQDVALRCDPISGHVSLFWYQQALGQGPEFLTYFQNEAQLDKSGLPSDRFFAERPEGSVSTLKIQRTQQEDSAVYLCASREGHGTGELFFGEGSRLTVL.

This clone was picked up one time. The chain is built from TRBV18 and TRBJ1-2; D not resolved. There are 15 residues in the CDR3. Looked up from germline, CDR1 is KGHSH and CDR2 is LQKENI. The V end lost 3 bases, the J end lost 0 bases, and 11 bases lay between the germline ends. The DNA for the CDR3 is TGTGCCAGCTCACCTACACCGCTAGCTAACTATGGCTACACCTTC. Its protein product is CASSPTPLANYGYTF.

The chain employs TRBV5-1 and TRBJ1-6, with D possibly TRBD1 on 6 matching bases. V lost 3 bases and J lost 10, with 14 bases in between. The CDR3 spans 14 residues. The germline V gene encodes CDR1 SGHRS and CDR2 YFSETQ. The CDR3, as DNA: TGCGCCAGCAGCTCACAGGGTGGAGAATCACCCCTCCACTTT. It specifies CASSSQGGESPLHF.

The rearrangement uses TRBV6-5 and TRBJ2-7; the match to TRBD2 covers 10 bases. This CDR3 is built from 15 residues. Trimming took 5 bases from V and 5 from J; bases not matched to a gene: 9. CDR1 is MNHEY and CDR2 is SVGAGI in the germline V gene. The CDR3 DNA reads TGTGCCAGCAGTACCGTAGCGGGGGGAAGCCACGAGCAGTACTTC. It encodes CASSTVAGGSHEQYF.

The chain uses TRBV11-3 and TRBJ2-6; D is uncertain. The CDR3 sequence is 12 residues long. The germline V gene encodes CDR1 SGHNT and CDR2 YENEEA. V lost 6 bases and J lost 4, with 4 bases in between. CDR3 nucleotide sequence: TGTGCCAGCAGTTTGGGGGCCAACGTCCTGACTTTC. Its protein is CASSLGANVLTF.

The gene calls are TRBV11-2 and TRBJ2-1; 13 positions match TRBD2. V dropped 5 bases and J dropped 7; count of bases not matched to a gene: 8. Per the germline V gene, CDR1 is SGHAT and CDR2 is FQNNGV. CDR3 length: 16 residues. This chain's CDR3 is CASSPWTSGSFNEQFF. DNA of the CDR3: TGTGCCAGCAGCCCCTGGACTAGCGGGAGTTTTAATGAGCAGTTCTTC.

This chain connects TRBV6-1 to TRBJ2-7; 9 nucleotides match TRBD2. Germline V CDR1 and CDR2: MNHNS, SASEGT. This CDR3 comprises 13 residues. Germline trimming cut 6 bases from V and 6 bases from J; bases unmatched to any gene: 6. DNA for the CDR3: TGTGCCAGCAGGCGGGAGGGCCCAGGCGAGCAGTACTTC. Its protein is CASRREGPGEQYF.

The gene calls are TRBV27 and TRBJ2-3, with 11 bases that match TRBD2. The V gene's germline CDR1 is MNHEY and CDR2 SMNVEV (reference sequence). The length of the CDR3 is 15 residues. V was pared by 8 bases and J by 0 bases, with 4 bases of the junction left unmatched. The CDR3 protein is CASRGLAESTDTQYF. The DNA of the CDR3 is TGTGCCAGCCGGGGACTAGCGGAAAGCACAGATACGCAGTATTTT.